This T cell receptor beta chain was obtained from a study of chemoradiotherapy in HPV16-positive cancers. Across the study: Two HPV16-positive patients' cells yielded candidate HPV-specific clones and common motifs.

Clones were read by immunoSEQ multiplex PCR, and TCRdb kept only the in-frame ones, dropping some. The sample consists of 5,100 or so clones, roughly four fifths of them appearing once. V trimming: 6 bases; J trimming: 7 bases; junction bases outside the gene matches: 9. The CDR3 runs to 14 residues. CDR1 and CDR2 (germline): MNHEY, SVGAGI. Turning to this clone: Its antigen is undetermined.

Whole-study findings and limits: During treatment, candidate HPV-specific clones and E7-related motifs expanded in tumor. Better recurrence-free survival went with HPV-responsive T-cell expansion in HPV16-positive patients.

Over chemoradiotherapy, repertoires were sampled more than once. This specimen was acquired from a patient who underwent chemoradiotherapy. This TCR came from a human donor with HPV-associated anogenital cancer. The rearrangement joins TRBV6-5 to TRBJ1-1; 9 bases agree with TRBD1. CDR3 sequence reads: CASRETGGGNEAFF. CDR3 in DNA: TGTGCCAGCAGGGAGACAGGGGGTGGCAATGAAGCTTTCTTT.